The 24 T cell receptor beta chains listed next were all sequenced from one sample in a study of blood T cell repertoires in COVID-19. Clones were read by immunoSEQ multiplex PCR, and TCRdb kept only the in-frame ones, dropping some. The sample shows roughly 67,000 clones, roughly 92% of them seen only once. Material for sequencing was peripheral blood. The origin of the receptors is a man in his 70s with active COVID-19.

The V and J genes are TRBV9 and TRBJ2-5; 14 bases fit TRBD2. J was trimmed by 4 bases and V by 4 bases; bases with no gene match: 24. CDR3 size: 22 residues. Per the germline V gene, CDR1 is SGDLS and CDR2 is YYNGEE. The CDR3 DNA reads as TGTGCCAGCAGCACCCAGACCTTATCCACCCGGACTAGCGGGGGGCGTGGAGAGACCCAGTACTTC. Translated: CASSTQTLSTRTSGGRGETQYF.

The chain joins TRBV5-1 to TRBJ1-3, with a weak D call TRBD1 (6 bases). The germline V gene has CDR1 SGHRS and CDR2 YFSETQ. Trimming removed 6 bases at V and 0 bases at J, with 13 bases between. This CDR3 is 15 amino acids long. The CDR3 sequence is CASKDSSFSGNTIYF. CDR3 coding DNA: TGCGCCAGCAAGGACAGCTCCTTCTCTGGAAACACCATATATTTT.

The CDR3 region has the DNA TGTGCCAGCTGGAGGCCCCCAGAAGCCTATGGCTACACCTTC. Amino acids: CASWRPPEAYGYTF. J is TRBJ1-2 and V is TRBV5-6, with D uncertain. The germline V gene has CDR1 SGHDT and CDR2 YYEEEE. This CDR3 region has 14 residues. The V gene lost 7 bases and the J gene lost 4 bases, with 17 bases spanning the gap.

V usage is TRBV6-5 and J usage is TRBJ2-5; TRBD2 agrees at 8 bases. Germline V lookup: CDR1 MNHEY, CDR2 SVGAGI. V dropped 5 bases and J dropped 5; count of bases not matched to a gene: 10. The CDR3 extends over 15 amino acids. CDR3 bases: TGTGCCAGCAGTCCCTCTTGGGGCGGGGGGGAGACCCAGTACTTC. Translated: CASSPSWGGGETQYF.

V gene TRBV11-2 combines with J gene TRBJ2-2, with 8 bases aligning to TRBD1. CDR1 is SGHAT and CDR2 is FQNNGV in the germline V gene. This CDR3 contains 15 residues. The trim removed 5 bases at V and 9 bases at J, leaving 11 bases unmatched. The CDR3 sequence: CASSLGGQGRWELFF. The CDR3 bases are TGTGCCAGCAGCCTCGGAGGACAGGGAAGGTGGGAGCTGTTTTTT.

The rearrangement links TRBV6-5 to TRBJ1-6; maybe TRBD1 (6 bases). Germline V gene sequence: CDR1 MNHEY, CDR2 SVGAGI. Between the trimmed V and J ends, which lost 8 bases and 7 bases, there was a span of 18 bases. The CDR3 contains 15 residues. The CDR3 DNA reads TGTGCCAGCGGCCGCTCGGGACATACCAATTCACCCCTCCACTTT. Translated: CASGRSGHTNSPLHF.

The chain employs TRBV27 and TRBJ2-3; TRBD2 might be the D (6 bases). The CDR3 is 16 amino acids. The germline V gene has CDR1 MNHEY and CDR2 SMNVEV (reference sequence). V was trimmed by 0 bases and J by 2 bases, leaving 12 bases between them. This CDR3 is CASSLSISGLTDTQYF. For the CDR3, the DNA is TGTGCCAGCAGTTTATCGATTAGCGGACTCACAGATACGCAGTATTTT.

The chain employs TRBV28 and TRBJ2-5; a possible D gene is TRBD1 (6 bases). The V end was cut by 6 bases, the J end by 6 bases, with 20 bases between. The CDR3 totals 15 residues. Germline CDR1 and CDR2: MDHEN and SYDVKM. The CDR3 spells CASSYPGGGAKTQYF. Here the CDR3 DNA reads TGTGCCAGCAGCTACCCGGGTGGGGGCGCGAAGACCCAGTACTTC.

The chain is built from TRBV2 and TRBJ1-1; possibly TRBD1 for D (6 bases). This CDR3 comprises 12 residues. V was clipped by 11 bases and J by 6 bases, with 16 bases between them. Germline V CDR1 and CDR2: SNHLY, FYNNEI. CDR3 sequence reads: CAGATGTPEAFF. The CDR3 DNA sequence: TGTGCCGGAGCAACAGGGACCCCTGAAGCTTTCTTT. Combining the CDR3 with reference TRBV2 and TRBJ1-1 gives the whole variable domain EPEVTQTPSHQVTQMGQEVILRCVPISNHLYFYWYRQILGQKVEFLVSFYNNEISEKSEIFDDQFSVERPDGSNFTLKIRSTKLEDSAMYFCAGATGTPEAFFGQGTRLTVV.

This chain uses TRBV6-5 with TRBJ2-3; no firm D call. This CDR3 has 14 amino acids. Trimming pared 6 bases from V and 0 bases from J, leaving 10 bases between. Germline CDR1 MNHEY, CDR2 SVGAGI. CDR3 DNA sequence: TGTGCCAGCAGAACGCGGTTGAGCACAGATACGCAGTATTTT. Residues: CASRTRLSTDTQYF.

The chain's CDR3 is CATSRSSGTELSTDTQYF. CDR3 nucleotide sequence: TGTGCCACCAGCAGATCATCGGGGACAGAGTTGAGCACAGATACGCAGTATTTT. The rearrangement uses TRBV15 and TRBJ2-3, with 7 bases matching TRBD1. Germline assignment: CDR1 LNHNV and CDR2 YYDKDF (reference sequence). With 2 bases clipped from V and 0 bases from J, the junction kept 11 bases outside the gene matches. There are 18 residues in the CDR3.

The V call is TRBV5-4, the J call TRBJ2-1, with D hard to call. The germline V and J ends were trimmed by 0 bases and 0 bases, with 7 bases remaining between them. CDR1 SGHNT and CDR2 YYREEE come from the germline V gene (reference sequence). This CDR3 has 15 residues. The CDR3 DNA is TGTGCCAGCAGCTTGGGCGCCGACTCCTACAATGAGCAGTTCTTC. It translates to CASSLGADSYNEQFF.

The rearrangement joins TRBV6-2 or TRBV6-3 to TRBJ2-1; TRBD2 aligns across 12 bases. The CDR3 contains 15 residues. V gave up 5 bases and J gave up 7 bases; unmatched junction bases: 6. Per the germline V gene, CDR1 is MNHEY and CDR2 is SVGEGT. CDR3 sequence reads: CASSLLAGGKNEQFF. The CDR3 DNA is TGTGCCAGCAGTCTTCTAGCGGGGGGGAAGAATGAGCAGTTCTTC.

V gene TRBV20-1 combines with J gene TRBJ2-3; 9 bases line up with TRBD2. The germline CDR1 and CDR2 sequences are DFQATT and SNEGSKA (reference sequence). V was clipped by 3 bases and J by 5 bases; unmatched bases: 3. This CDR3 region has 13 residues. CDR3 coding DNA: TGCAGTGCTAGTGTAGCGGGGGTAGATACGCAGTATTTT. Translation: CSASVAGVDTQYF.

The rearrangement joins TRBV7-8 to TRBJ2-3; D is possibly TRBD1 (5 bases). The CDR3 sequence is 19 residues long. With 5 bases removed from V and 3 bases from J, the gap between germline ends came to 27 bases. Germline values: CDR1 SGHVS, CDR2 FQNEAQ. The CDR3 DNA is TGTGCCAGCAGCCCCCCTTGGGGCTACGCCCCCACTCGGACAGATACGCAGTATTTT. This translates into CASSPPWGYAPTRTDTQYF.

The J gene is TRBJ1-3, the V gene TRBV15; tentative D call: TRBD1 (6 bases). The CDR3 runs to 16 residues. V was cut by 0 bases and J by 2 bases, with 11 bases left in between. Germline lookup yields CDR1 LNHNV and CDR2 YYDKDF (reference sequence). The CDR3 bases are TGTGCCACCAGCAGAGATCGGGCAGGGGCTGGAAACACCATATATTTT. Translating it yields CATSRDRAGAGNTIYF. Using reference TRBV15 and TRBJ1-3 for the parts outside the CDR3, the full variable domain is DAMVIQNPRYQVTQFGKPVTLSCSQTLNHNVMYWYQQKSSQAPKLLFHYYDKDFNNEADTPDNFQSRRPNTSFCFLDIRSPGLGDTAMYLCATSRDRAGAGNTIYFGEGSWLTVV.

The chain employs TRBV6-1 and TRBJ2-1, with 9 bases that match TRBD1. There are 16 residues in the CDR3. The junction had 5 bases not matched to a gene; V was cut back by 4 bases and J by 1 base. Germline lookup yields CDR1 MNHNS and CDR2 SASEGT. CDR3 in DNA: TGTGCCAGCAGTGGGACAGGGGCCCCTTCCTACAATGAGCAGTTCTTC. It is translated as CASSGTGAPSYNEQFF.

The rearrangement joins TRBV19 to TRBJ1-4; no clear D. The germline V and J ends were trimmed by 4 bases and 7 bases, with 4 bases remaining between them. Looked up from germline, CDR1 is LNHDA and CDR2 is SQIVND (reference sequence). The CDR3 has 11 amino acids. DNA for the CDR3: TGTGCCAGTAGTAATCGTGAAAAACTGTTTTTT. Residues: CASSNREKLFF.

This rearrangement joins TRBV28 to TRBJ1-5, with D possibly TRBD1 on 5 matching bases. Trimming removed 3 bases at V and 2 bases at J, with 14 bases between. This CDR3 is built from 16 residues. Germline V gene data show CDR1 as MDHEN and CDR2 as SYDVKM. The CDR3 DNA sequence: TGTGCCAGCAGTTTCCCGATGCCGGGGGGCAATCAGCCCCAGCATTTT. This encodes CASSFPMPGGNQPQHF. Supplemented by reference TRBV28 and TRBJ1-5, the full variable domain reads DVKVTQSSRYLVKRTGEKVFLECVQDMDHENMFWYRQDPGLGLRLIYFSYDVKMKEKGDIPEGYSVSREKKERFSLILESASTNQTSMYLCASSFPMPGGNQPQHFGDGTRLSIL.

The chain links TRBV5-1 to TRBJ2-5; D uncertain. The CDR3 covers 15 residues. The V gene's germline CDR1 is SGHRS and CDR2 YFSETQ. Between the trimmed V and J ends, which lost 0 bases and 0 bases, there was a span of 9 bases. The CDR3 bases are TGCGCCAGCAGCTTGGCAGGCACAGACCAAGAGACCCAGTACTTC. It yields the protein CASSLAGTDQETQYF.

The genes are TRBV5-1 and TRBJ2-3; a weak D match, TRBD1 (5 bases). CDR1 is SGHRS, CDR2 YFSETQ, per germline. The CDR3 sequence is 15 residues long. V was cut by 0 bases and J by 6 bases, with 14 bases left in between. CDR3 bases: TGCGCCAGCAGCTTGGTAGGGGTCAAGTCGGATACGCAGTATTTT. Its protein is CASSLVGVKSDTQYF. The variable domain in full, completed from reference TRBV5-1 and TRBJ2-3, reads KAGVTQTPRYLIKTRGQQVTLSCSPISGHRSVSWYQQTPGQGLQFLFEYFSETQRNKGNFPGRFSGRQFSNSRSEMNVSTLELGDSALYLCASSLVGVKSDTQYFGPGTRLTVL.

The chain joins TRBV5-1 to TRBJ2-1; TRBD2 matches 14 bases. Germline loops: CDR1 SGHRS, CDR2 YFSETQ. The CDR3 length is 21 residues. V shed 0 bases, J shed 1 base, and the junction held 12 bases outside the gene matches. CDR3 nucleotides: TGCGCCAGCAGCTTGGCGACTAGCGGGGGGGCCTCCAAGTCGTCCTACAATGAGCAGTTCTTC. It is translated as CASSLATSGGASKSSYNEQFF. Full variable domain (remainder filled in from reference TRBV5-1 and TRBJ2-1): KAGVTQTPRYLIKTRGQQVTLSCSPISGHRSVSWYQQTPGQGLQFLFEYFSETQRNKGNFPGRFSGRQFSNSRSEMNVSTLELGDSALYLCASSLATSGGASKSSYNEQFFGPGTRLTVL.

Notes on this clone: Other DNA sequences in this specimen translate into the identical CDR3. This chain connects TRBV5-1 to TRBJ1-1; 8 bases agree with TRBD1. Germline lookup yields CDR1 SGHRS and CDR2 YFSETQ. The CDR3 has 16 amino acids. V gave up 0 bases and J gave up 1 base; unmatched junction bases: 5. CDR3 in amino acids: CASSLGQGAQNTEAFF. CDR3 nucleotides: TGCGCCAGCAGCTTGGGCCAGGGGGCTCAGAACACTGAAGCTTTCTTT.

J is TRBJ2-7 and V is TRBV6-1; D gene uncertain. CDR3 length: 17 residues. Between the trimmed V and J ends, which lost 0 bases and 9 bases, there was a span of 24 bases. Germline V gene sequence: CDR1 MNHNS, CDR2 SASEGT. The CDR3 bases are TGTGCCAGCAGTGAAGCGCTTCTTTTAGTTCGTCGGCCGGGGCAGTACTTC. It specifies CASSEALLLVRRPGQYF.